The next 2 T cell receptor beta chains were all read from a single sample in a study of blood T cell repertoires in COVID-19. The data were produced by immunoSEQ multiplex PCR, yet TCRdb's version contains in-frame clones alone and is incomplete. Of under 130,000 clones detected, roughly 84% appear once; the ten largest clones hold roughly 6.2%. Sequences were obtained from peripheral blood. All receptors come from a human donor in a cohort sampled during active COVID-19.

CDR3 in amino acids: CATRNPNSGGYTF. CDR3 coding DNA: TGTGCCACACGTAACCCCAACTCGGGGGGCTACACCTTC. The chain combines TRBV28 with TRBJ1-2; no clear D gene. Per germline, CDR1 MDHEN and CDR2 SYDVKM. V was trimmed by 10 bases and J by 8 bases, leaving 20 bases between them. The CDR3 has 13 residues.

This sequence joins TRBV9 and TRBJ2-1; D remains unclear. The CDR3 runs 14 residues. Trimming left V 3 bases short and J 4 bases short, with 11 bases between. CDR1 is SGDLS, CDR2 YYNGEE, per germline. Written as DNA, the CDR3 is TGTGCCAGCAGCGCCCCGACAAGTTACAATGAGCAGTTCTTC. Translation: CASSAPTSYNEQFF.